This TCR beta chain was sequenced for a study of T cell responses to AZD1222 COVID-19 vaccine. Notes on the study in general: Regions left unmutated in variants are reportedly the target of nearly half of spike-specific TCRs. No repertoire was sampled before or during the peak T cell response, only after it.

Germline-derived CDR1 and CDR2 are MNHNY and SVGAGI (reference sequence). CDR3 length equals 15 residues. Trimming removed 0 bases from V and 8 bases from J; junction bases left unmatched: 7. Sequenced by immunoSEQ multiplex PCR; TCRdb stores in-frame clones only, minus some. The table has 85,000 to 130,000 clones, 90% seen once. A remark on this clone: Its antigen remains unidentified.

Recipients boosted at about 4 weeks or about 12 weeks are pooled. This specimen was peripheral blood, taken 28 days after the second AZD1222 dose. The sequence was obtained from an adult who received the AZD1222 COVID-19 vaccine. V and J are TRBV6-6 and TRBJ1-2; TRBD1 matches at 9 bases. CDR3 DNA: TGTGCCAGCAGTTACTCGGGGGGACAGGGCGGAGGCTACACCTTC. Encoded protein: CASSYSGGQGGGYTF.